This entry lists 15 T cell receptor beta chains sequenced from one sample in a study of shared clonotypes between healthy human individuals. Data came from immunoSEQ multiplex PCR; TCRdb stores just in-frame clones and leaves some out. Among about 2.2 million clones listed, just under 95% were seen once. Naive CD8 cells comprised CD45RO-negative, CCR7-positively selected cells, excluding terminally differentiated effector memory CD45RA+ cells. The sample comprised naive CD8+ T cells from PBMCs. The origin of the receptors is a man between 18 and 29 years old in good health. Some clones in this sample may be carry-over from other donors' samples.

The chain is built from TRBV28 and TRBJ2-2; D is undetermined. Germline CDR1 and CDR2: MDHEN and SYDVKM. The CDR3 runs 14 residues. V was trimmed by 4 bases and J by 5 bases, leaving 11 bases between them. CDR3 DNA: TGTGCCAGCAGTTCCCGTGACATTACCGGGGAGCTGTTTTTT. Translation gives CASSSRDITGELFF.

CDR3 DNA sequence: TGTGCCAGCTCACCATCCGACTTCCCGAGCACAGATACGCAGTATTTT. Translated: CASSPSDFPSTDTQYF. This sequence joins TRBV18 and TRBJ2-3; D gene ambiguous. The CDR3 is 16 residues long. Germline V CDR1 and CDR2: KGHSH, LQKENI. Trimming took off 2 bases at V and 0 bases at J, with 12 bases between the two ends.

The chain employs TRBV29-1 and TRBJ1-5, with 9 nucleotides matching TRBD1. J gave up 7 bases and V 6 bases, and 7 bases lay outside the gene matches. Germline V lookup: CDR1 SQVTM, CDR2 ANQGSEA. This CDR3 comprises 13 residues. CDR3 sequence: CSVGQGLGQPQHF. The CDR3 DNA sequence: TGCAGCGTCGGACAGGGGTTAGGACAGCCCCAGCATTTT.

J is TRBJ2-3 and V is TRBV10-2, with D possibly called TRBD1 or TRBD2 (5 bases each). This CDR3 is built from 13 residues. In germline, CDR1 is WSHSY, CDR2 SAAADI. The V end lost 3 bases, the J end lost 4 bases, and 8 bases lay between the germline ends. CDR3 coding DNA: TGCGCCAGCAGTGATGGGGGTGCAGATACGCAGTATTTT. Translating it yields CASSDGGADTQYF.

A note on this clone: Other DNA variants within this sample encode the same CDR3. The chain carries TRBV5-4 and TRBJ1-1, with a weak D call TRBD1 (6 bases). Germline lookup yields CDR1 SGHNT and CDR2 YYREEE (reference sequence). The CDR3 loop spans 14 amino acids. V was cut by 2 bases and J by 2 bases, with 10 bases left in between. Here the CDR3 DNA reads TGTGCCAGCAGCTTAACAGGGAGTAACACTGAAGCTTTCTTT. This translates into CASSLTGSNTEAFF. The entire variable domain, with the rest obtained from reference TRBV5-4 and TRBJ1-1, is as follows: ETGVTQSPTHLIKTRGQQVTLRCSSQSGHNTVSWYQQALGQGPQFIFQYYREEENGRGNFPPRFSGLQFPNYSSELNVNALELDDSALYLCASSLTGSNTEAFFGQGTRLTVV.

The CDR3, as DNA: TGTGCCAGCAGCCAGGCCGGGACAGGGGATGGCTACACCTTC. It codes for CASSQAGTGDGYTF. The chain couples TRBV4-2 to TRBJ1-2; 10 nucleotides agree with TRBD1. CDR3 length equals 14 residues. Germline loops: CDR1 LGHNA, CDR2 YNFKEQ. V trimming: 3 bases; J trimming: 6 bases; junction bases outside the gene matches: 4.

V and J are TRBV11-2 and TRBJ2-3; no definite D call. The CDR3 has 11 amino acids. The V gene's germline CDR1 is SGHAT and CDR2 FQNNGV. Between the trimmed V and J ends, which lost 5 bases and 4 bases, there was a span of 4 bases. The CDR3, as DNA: TGTGCCAGCAGCACACCAGATACGCAGTATTTT. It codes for CASSTPDTQYF.

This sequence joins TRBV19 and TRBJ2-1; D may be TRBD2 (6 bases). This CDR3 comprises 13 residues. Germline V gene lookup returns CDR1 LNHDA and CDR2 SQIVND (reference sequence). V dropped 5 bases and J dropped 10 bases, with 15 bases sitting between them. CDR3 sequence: CASSLTIGREQFF. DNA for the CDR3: TGTGCCAGTAGTTTAACAATTGGGAGGGAGCAGTTCTTC.

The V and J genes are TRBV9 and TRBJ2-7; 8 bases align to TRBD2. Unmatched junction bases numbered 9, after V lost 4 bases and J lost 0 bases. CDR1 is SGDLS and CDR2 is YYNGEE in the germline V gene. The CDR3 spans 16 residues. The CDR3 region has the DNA TGTGCCAGCAGCCCCCGGGGGGGGCAGGCCTCCTACGAGCAGTACTTC. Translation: CASSPRGGQASYEQYF.

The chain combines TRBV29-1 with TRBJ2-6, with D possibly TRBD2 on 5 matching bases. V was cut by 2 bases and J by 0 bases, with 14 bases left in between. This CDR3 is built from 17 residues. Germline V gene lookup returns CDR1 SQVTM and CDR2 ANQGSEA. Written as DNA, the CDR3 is TGCAGCGTTGAAACCCCGGCGGGTTACTCTGGGGCCAACGTCCTGACTTTC. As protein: CSVETPAGYSGANVLTF.

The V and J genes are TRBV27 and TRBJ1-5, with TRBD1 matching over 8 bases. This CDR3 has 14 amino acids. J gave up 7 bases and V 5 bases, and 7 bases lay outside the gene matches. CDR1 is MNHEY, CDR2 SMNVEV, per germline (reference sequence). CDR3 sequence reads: CASSRGQGYQPQHF. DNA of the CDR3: TGTGCCAGCAGTCGTGGACAGGGATACCAGCCCCAGCATTTT.

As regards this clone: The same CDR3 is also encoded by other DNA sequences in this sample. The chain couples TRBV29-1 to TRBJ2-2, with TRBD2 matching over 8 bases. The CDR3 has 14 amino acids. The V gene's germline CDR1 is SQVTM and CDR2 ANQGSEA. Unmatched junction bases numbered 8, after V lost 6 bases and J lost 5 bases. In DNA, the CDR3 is TGCAGCGTGGGGGGCGGGAGGCTAACCGGGGAGCTGTTTTTT. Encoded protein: CSVGGGRLTGELFF.

The CDR3 bases are TGTGCCAGCAGCTTAGGCCCATACTTAGAAGAGACCCAGTACTTC. Its protein is CASSLGPYLEETQYF. The chain links TRBV11-3 to TRBJ2-5, with D unclear. The V and J ends lost 1 base and 3 bases respectively, with 12 bases between them. The CDR3 has 15 residues. Germline assignment: CDR1 SGHNT and CDR2 YENEEA.

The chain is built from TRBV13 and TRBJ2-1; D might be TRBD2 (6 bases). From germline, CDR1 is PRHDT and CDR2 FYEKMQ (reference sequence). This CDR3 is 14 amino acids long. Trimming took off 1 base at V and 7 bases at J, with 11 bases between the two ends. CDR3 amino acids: CASSLAGSWNEQFF. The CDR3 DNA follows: TGTGCCAGCAGCTTAGCCGGGAGCTGGAATGAGCAGTTCTTC.

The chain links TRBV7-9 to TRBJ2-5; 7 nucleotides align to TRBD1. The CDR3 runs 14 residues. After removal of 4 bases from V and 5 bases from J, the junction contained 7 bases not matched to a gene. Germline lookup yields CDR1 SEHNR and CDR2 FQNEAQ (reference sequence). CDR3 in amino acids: CASSSTGAWETQYF. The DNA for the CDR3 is TGTGCCAGCAGCTCCACAGGGGCTTGGGAGACCCAGTACTTC.